Shown below are 20 T cell receptor beta chains from a single sample sequenced in a study of blood T cell repertoires in COVID-19. Repertoires were generated with immunoSEQ multiplex PCR, while TCRdb's copy carries only in-frame clones and drops some. The table has about 240,000 clones, approximately 78% seen once; the top ten hold roughly an eighth. Sequencing was performed on peripheral blood. The receptors originated from a woman aged 55-70 years with active or convalescent COVID-19.

The rearrangement uses TRBV13 and TRBJ1-2; no reliable D call. The CDR3 is 16 amino acids. Germline V gene data show CDR1 as PRHDT and CDR2 as FYEKMQ (reference sequence). The ends were cut back, 2 bases at V and 4 bases at J, with 17 bases in the middle. The CDR3 reads CASSLKYMSGGYGYTF. The DNA of the CDR3 is TGTGCCAGCAGCTTAAAATATATGTCGGGTGGCTATGGCTACACCTTC.

The rearrangement uses TRBV7-2 and TRBJ1-5; D may be TRBD1 (6 bases). V lost 6 bases to trimming and J lost 9 bases, with 21 bases between them. Looked up from germline, CDR1 is SGHTA and CDR2 is FQGNSA. This CDR3 is built from 15 residues. This chain's CDR3 is CASSFDRFTSRPQHF. DNA for the CDR3: TGTGCCAGCAGTTTCGACAGGTTCACCTCAAGGCCCCAGCATTTT.

A few counts support this clone. This chain uses TRBV18 with TRBJ1-5; TRBD1 agrees at 8 bases. J was trimmed by 5 bases and V by 3 bases; bases with no gene match: 6. Germline values: CDR1 KGHSH, CDR2 LQKENI. This CDR3 has 15 residues. This CDR3 reads CASSPGTGVDQPQHF. CDR3 coding DNA: TGTGCCAGCTCACCCGGGACAGGAGTAGATCAGCCCCAGCATTTT.

CDR3 residues: CASSLVTGQTYGYTF. The DNA of the CDR3 is TGTGCCAGCAGCCTAGTAACGGGACAGACTTATGGCTACACCTTC. The chain is built from TRBV13 and TRBJ1-2; 7 bases fit TRBD1. With 5 bases clipped from V and 5 bases from J, the junction kept 11 bases outside the gene matches. This CDR3 is 15 amino acids long. Per germline, CDR1 PRHDT and CDR2 FYEKMQ (reference sequence).

This rearrangement joins TRBV30 to TRBJ1-1; a possible D gene is TRBD1 (5 bases). Deletions cut 8 bases from V and 0 bases from J, with 10 bases between. This CDR3 is 12 amino acids long. Germline V gene data show CDR1 as GTSNPN and CDR2 as SVGIG (reference sequence). The CDR3 DNA reads TGTGCCCATCAGGGTATGAACACTGAAGCTTTCTTT. Protein: CAHQGMNTEAFF.

This sequence joins TRBV7-3 and TRBJ1-1, with D uncertain. The germline gives CDR1 SGHTA, CDR2 FQGTGA. This CDR3 contains 15 residues. V lost 5 bases to trimming and J lost 2 bases, with 15 bases between them. The chain's CDR3 is CASSPLATRNTEAFF. In DNA form, the CDR3 reads TGTGCCAGCAGCCCTCTCGCGACTCGTAACACTGAAGCTTTCTTT.

The chain has TRBV7-2 and TRBJ1-5; D perhaps matches TRBD1 (5 bases). V was pared by 4 bases and J by 0 bases, with 16 bases between. The length of the CDR3 is 17 residues. Germline assignment: CDR1 SGHTA and CDR2 FQGNSA. The CDR3 region is CASSSDPGTFSNQPQHF. Here the CDR3 DNA reads TGTGCCAGCAGCTCCGACCCAGGGACTTTTAGCAATCAGCCCCAGCATTTT.

This chain joins TRBV10-3 and TRBJ1-2; D call uncertain. This CDR3 region has 14 residues. CDR1 ENHRY and CDR2 SYGVKD come from the germline V gene. The V and J ends lost 7 bases and 4 bases respectively, with 16 bases between them. The CDR3 coding sequence is TGTGCCATCACCGAGGGTATAGGGAGCTATGGCTACACCTTC. Protein product: CAITEGIGSYGYTF.

This clone was recorded a few times. The chain employs TRBV6-5 and TRBJ2-6; maybe TRBD2 (5 bases). The CDR3 has 16 residues. Germline CDR1 MNHEY, CDR2 SVGAGI. Trimming cost V 2 bases and J 2 bases, with 10 bases left between them. The CDR3 sequence: CASSYTRAAGANVLTF. CDR3 sequence (DNA): TGTGCCAGCAGTTACACCCGAGCGGCTGGGGCCAACGTCCTGACTTTC.

J is TRBJ1-2 and V is TRBV14; 7 bases agree with TRBD1. CDR1 is SGHDN, CDR2 FVKESK, per germline. The CDR3 loop spans 16 amino acids. V gave up 1 base and J gave up 0 bases; unmatched junction bases: 5. The CDR3 here is CASSQGRGRSNYGYTF. In nucleotides, the CDR3 is TGTGCCAGCAGCCAAGGGAGGGGGCGATCTAACTATGGCTACACCTTC.

The chain couples TRBV7-9 to TRBJ1-1; possibly TRBD1 for D (5 bases). V lost 5 bases and J 0 bases, leaving 16 bases between the germline ends. The CDR3 contains 16 residues. CDR1 is SEHNR and CDR2 is FQNEAQ in the germline V gene (reference sequence). CDR3 bases: TGTGCCAGCAGCCAAAAACCGACAGACATGAACACTGAAGCTTTCTTT. This codes for CASSQKPTDMNTEAFF.

V usage is TRBV5-1 and J usage is TRBJ2-2, with D perhaps TRBD1 (5 bases). V shed 4 bases and J shed 6 bases, with 22 bases lying between them. The germline V gene has CDR1 SGHRS and CDR2 YFSETQ. The CDR3 loop spans 17 amino acids. CDR3 residues: CASSTQGSRPFAGELFF. The CDR3 DNA reads TGCGCCAGCAGCACCCAGGGCAGTCGTCCCTTCGCCGGGGAGCTGTTTTTT. The full variable domain, completed using reference TRBV5-1 and TRBJ2-2, is KAGVTQTPRYLIKTRGQQVTLSCSPISGHRSVSWYQQTPGQGLQFLFEYFSETQRNKGNFPGRFSGRQFSNSRSEMNVSTLELGDSALYLCASSTQGSRPFAGELFFGEGSRLTVL.

The chain employs TRBV19 and TRBJ2-3; 8 positions match TRBD2. The V segment lost 3 bases and the J segment 1 base; nucleotides outside the gene matches: 15. This CDR3 has 19 residues. Germline CDR1 LNHDA, CDR2 SQIVND (reference sequence). In DNA form, the CDR3 reads TGTGCCAGTAGTATCCCCCGCTGGCGGGGGGCAGACCGCACAGATACGCAGTATTTT. It specifies CASSIPRWRGADRTDTQYF.

CDR3 bases: TGTGCCAGCAGCTCCGACAGGGAAGGGCTCTCCTACGAGCAGTACTTC. This encodes CASSSDREGLSYEQYF. The chain recombines TRBV5-6 with TRBJ2-7; 7 bases are a match to TRBD1. The CDR3 runs to 16 residues. With 3 bases clipped from V and 0 bases from J, the junction kept 9 bases outside the gene matches. Germline values: CDR1 SGHDT, CDR2 YYEEEE.

The genes are TRBV7-2 and TRBJ2-5; the D is unclear. Per the germline V gene, CDR1 is SGHTA and CDR2 is FQGNSA. This CDR3 has 12 amino acids. Trimming shortened V by 4 bases and J by 5 bases, and 8 bases separated the two germline ends. In DNA form, the CDR3 reads TGTGCCAGCAGCTCCTACGGGGAGACCCAGTACTTC. It yields the protein CASSSYGETQYF.

For the CDR3, the DNA is TGTGCCATCAGCCAGGGGGCCCCCAATCAGCCCCAGCATTTT. Amino acid sequence: CAISQGAPNQPQHF. V gene TRBV10-3 combines with J gene TRBJ1-5; 8 nucleotides align to TRBD1. Germline CDR1 is ENHRY and CDR2 is SYGVKD. Losses at the gene ends were 6 bases for V and 3 bases for J; bases not matched to a gene: 4. CDR3 length: 14 amino acids.

As regards this clone: Other DNA sequences of this sample code for an identical CDR3. The chain has TRBV5-1 and TRBJ2-7; D remains unclear. Looked up from germline, CDR1 is SGHRS and CDR2 is YFSETQ. There are 11 residues in the CDR3. V was shortened by 4 bases and J by 4 bases, with 6 bases between the two germline ends. The CDR3 DNA follows: TGCGCCAGCAGCCCCGGGTACGAGCAGTACTTC. This encodes CASSPGYEQYF.

The V and J genes are TRBV5-6 and TRBJ1-2, with unresolved D. The CDR3 runs 14 residues. Germline V lookup: CDR1 SGHDT, CDR2 YYEEEE. The germline V and J ends were trimmed by 0 bases and 5 bases, with 11 bases remaining between them. CDR3 amino acids: CASSLAFESYGYTF. Here the CDR3 DNA reads TGTGCCAGCAGCTTGGCTTTCGAGAGTTATGGCTACACCTTC.

This chain's CDR3 is CASSIGQGNEKLFF. The DNA of the CDR3 is TGTGCCAGTAGTATCGGGCAGGGTAATGAAAAACTGTTTTTT. The chain links TRBV19 to TRBJ1-4; possibly TRBD1 for D (5 bases). The CDR3 has 14 amino acids. V shed 3 bases and J shed 4 bases, with 9 bases lying between them. Germline-derived CDR1 and CDR2 are LNHDA and SQIVND (reference sequence).

V gene TRBV6-1 combines with J gene TRBJ1-2, with 7 nucleotides matching TRBD1. Germline-derived CDR1 and CDR2 are MNHNS and SASEGT. The V gene end was trimmed by 3 bases and the J gene end by 2 bases; junction bases not matched to a gene: 3. The CDR3 is 14 residues long. Here the CDR3 DNA reads TGTGCCAGCAGTGAGCAGACAGGGAACTATGGCTACACCTTC. Translation: CASSEQTGNYGYTF.